The next 24 T cell receptor beta chains were all read from a single sample in a study of identifying expanded T cells in peripheral blood. The protocol was immunoSEQ multiplex PCR, while the TCRdb copy is restricted to in-frame clones and leaves out a portion. The sample carries 120,000 or so clones, approximately 88% recorded once. The sequenced sample consisted of blood. Every receptor here comes from a person between 18 and 75 years old in good health.

The gene calls are TRBV27 and TRBJ1-1; the D gene is possibly TRBD1 (5 bases). The ends were cut back, 3 bases at V and 7 bases at J, with 12 bases in the middle. The germline V gene encodes CDR1 MNHEY and CDR2 SMNVEV (reference sequence). The CDR3 spans 13 residues. DNA of the CDR3: TGTGCCAGCAGTTTCGGGGGAACGGTTGAAGCTTTCTTT. This encodes CASSFGGTVEAFF.

The chain recombines TRBV7-2 with TRBJ1-6; 9 bases map to TRBD1. Germline CDR1 is SGHTA and CDR2 is FQGNSA. J lost 6 bases, V lost 5 bases, and 5 bases had no gene match. The CDR3 has 15 residues. This chain's CDR3 is CASSPRTGVNSPLHF. In DNA form, the CDR3 reads TGTGCCAGCAGCCCTAGGACAGGGGTTAATTCACCCCTCCACTTT.

This chain links TRBV18 with TRBJ1-1, with D unclear. V dropped 3 bases and J dropped 1 base, with 9 bases sitting between them. CDR1 is KGHSH and CDR2 is LQKENI in the germline V gene. The CDR3 covers 14 residues. The CDR3 region is CASSPPPGNTEAFF. DNA of the CDR3: TGTGCCAGCTCACCGCCCCCGGGGAACACTGAAGCTTTCTTT.

This chain joins TRBV5-6 and TRBJ1-5; D unresolved. This CDR3 has 13 amino acids. CDR1 and CDR2 (germline): SGHDT, YYEEEE. Trimming cost V 3 bases and J 6 bases, with 10 bases left between them. CDR3 sequence reads: CASSSPGGQPQHF. The CDR3 region has the DNA TGTGCCAGCAGCTCCCCAGGAGGTCAGCCCCAGCATTTT.

This clone has a single count. The rearrangement uses TRBV6-1 and TRBJ2-5, with 7 bases that match TRBD1. The DNA end is a closer match to TRBJ2-7, so the J assignment may be wrong. CDR1 is MNHNS, CDR2 SASEGT, per germline. CDR3 length: 14 residues. CDR3 loop: CASSSTGVPYEQYF. The CDR3 DNA reads as TGTGCCAGCAGTTCTACAGGGGTCCCCTACGAGCAGTACTTC.

J is TRBJ1-2 and V is TRBV5-4, with TRBD1 matching over 7 bases. Looked up from germline, CDR1 is SGHNT and CDR2 is YYREEE (reference sequence). Germline trimming cut 3 bases from V and 1 base from J; bases unmatched to any gene: 6. This CDR3 is 15 amino acids long. In DNA, the CDR3 is TGTGCCAGCAGCTCCCGACAGGGATTTAACTATGGCTACACCTTC. This sequence encodes CASSSRQGFNYGYTF.

The chain combines TRBV6-1 with TRBJ1-2; maybe TRBD1 (5 bases). Germline V gene data show CDR1 as MNHNS and CDR2 as SASEGT. Trimming pared 8 bases from V and 4 bases from J, leaving 14 bases between. This CDR3 region has 13 residues. In DNA form, the CDR3 reads TGTGCCAGCGGCCTTCCCCAGGGCTATGGCTACACCTTC. Its protein product is CASGLPQGYGYTF.

The chain uses TRBV7-8 and TRBJ1-1; D call uncertain. Trimming stripped 3 bases from V and 1 base from J, with 12 bases between. The CDR3 runs to 15 residues. Germline assignment: CDR1 SGHVS and CDR2 FQNEAQ. In nucleotides, the CDR3 is TGTGCCAGCAGCTTTTCGGCAGCTAAGAACACTGAAGCTTTCTTT. As protein: CASSFSAAKNTEAFF.

CDR3 in amino acids: CASQVTASNTGELFF. CDR3 coding DNA: TGTGCCAGCCAAGTGACAGCTTCGAACACCGGGGAGCTGTTTTTT. The rearrangement uses TRBV7-2 and TRBJ2-2; the D gene is possibly TRBD1 (5 bases). The germline V gene encodes CDR1 SGHTA and CDR2 FQGNSA. Trimming removed 8 bases at V and 0 bases at J, with 13 bases between. The CDR3 covers 15 residues.

This chain connects TRBV18 to TRBJ2-7; a possible D gene is TRBD1 (5 bases). Germline V gives CDR1 KGHSH, CDR2 LQKENI. The ends were cut back, 2 bases at V and 1 base at J, with 9 bases in the middle. The CDR3 extends over 14 amino acids. The CDR3 protein is CASSPTQVSYEQYF. In DNA, the CDR3 is TGTGCCAGCTCACCAACACAGGTTTCCTACGAGCAGTACTTC.

This clone has just a few counts. V is TRBV19 and J is TRBJ2-5, with D possibly matching TRBD1 (6 bases). The CDR3 has 13 amino acids. V was trimmed by 4 bases and J by 5 bases, leaving 11 bases between them. Germline V gives CDR1 LNHDA, CDR2 SQIVND (reference sequence). The CDR3 DNA reads as TGTGCCAGTAGTAGCAGGGGCCGGGAGACCCAGTACTTC. Amino acid sequence: CASSSRGRETQYF.

The chain carries TRBV11-2 and TRBJ2-1; maybe TRBD2 (5 bases). Looked up from germline, CDR1 is SGHAT and CDR2 is FQNNGV. V lost 4 bases and J lost 0, with 7 bases in between. The CDR3 contains 14 residues. CDR3 bases: TGTGCCAGCAGCTATGGGAGCTCCTACAATGAGCAGTTCTTC. Translated, it gives CASSYGSSYNEQFF.

The chain recombines TRBV5-5 with TRBJ1-2, with D perhaps TRBD1 (6 bases). Trimming removed 0 bases at V and 4 bases at J, with 13 bases between. CDR1 is SGHKS and CDR2 is YYEKEE in the germline V gene (reference sequence). The length of the CDR3 is 15 residues. CDR3: CASSLEGEIGYGYTF. The CDR3 bases are TGTGCCAGCAGCTTGGAGGGGGAAATCGGCTATGGCTACACCTTC.

There are a few counts of this clone. V is TRBV7-2 and J is TRBJ1-5; no reliable D call. Trimming stripped 0 bases from V and 6 bases from J, with 6 bases between. There are 13 residues in the CDR3. Germline CDR1 SGHTA, CDR2 FQGNSA. CDR3 DNA: TGTGCCAGCAGCTTAGCGGCCGGTCAGCCCCAGCATTTT. Residues: CASSLAAGQPQHF.

The gene calls are TRBV6-5 and TRBJ2-7, with TRBD1 identical over 9 bases. Trimming took 4 bases from V and 0 from J; bases not matched to a gene: 4. CDR1 is MNHEY, CDR2 SVGAGI, per germline. This CDR3 spans 15 amino acids. The CDR3 bases are TGTGCCAGCAGTTTGGACAGGGGACTCTCCTACGAGCAGTACTTC. It encodes CASSLDRGLSYEQYF.

The chain carries TRBV5-6 and TRBJ1-3; no firm D call. There are 14 residues in the CDR3. Looked up from germline, CDR1 is SGHDT and CDR2 is YYEEEE. V lost 1 base and J lost 4, with 9 bases in between. CDR3 DNA sequence: TGTGCCAGCAGCTTGCAGGTCCGCGGAAACACCATATATTTT. Translating gives CASSLQVRGNTIYF.

The chain links TRBV7-9 to TRBJ2-5; no definite D call. The CDR3 is made up of 16 amino acids. The germline V gene encodes CDR1 SEHNR and CDR2 FQNEAQ (reference sequence). Trimming pared 0 bases from V and 4 bases from J, leaving 15 bases between. The CDR3 coding sequence is TGTGCCAGCAGCTTAGCGGGTCTTATGGGTAGAGAGACCCAGTACTTC. Encoded protein: CASSLAGLMGRETQYF.

This chain uses TRBV7-2 with TRBJ2-7; D ambiguous. V gave up 0 bases and J gave up 3 bases, with 6 bases separating them. The germline CDR1 and CDR2 sequences are SGHTA and FQGNSA. CDR3 length equals 13 residues. CDR3 loop: CASSLAGIYEQYF. Here the CDR3 DNA reads TGTGCCAGCAGCTTAGCGGGGATCTACGAGCAGTACTTC.

The chain couples TRBV7-2 to TRBJ1-1, with 9 bases lining up with TRBD1. The trim removed 5 bases at V and 3 bases at J, leaving 10 bases unmatched. The CDR3 runs to 16 residues. Germline V gives CDR1 SGHTA, CDR2 FQGNSA. CDR3 sequence: CASSPTGGAKDTEAFF. In DNA, the CDR3 is TGTGCCAGCAGCCCAACAGGGGGCGCAAAGGACACTGAAGCTTTCTTT.

The chain couples TRBV9 to TRBJ2-3; D is perhaps TRBD1 (5 bases). Germline loops: CDR1 SGDLS, CDR2 YYNGEE. V was trimmed by 2 bases and J by 1 base, leaving 11 bases between them. The CDR3 sequence is 15 residues long. CDR3 DNA: TGTGCCAGCAGCGTCACAGGTCTTCGCACAGATACGCAGTATTTT. This translates into CASSVTGLRTDTQYF.

The gene calls are TRBV10-3 and TRBJ1-6; no definite D call. Trimming cost V 3 bases and J 5 bases, with 11 bases left between them. Germline CDR1 and CDR2: ENHRY and SYGVKD. The CDR3 is made up of 15 amino acids. The DNA of the CDR3 is TGTGCCATCAGTGACTGGGAACGGAATAATTCACCCCTCCACTTT. It encodes CAISDWERNNSPLHF.

The chain uses TRBV5-1 and TRBJ1-1, with D maybe TRBD1 (6 bases). V was shortened by 4 bases and J by 4 bases, with 14 bases between the two germline ends. This CDR3 is 14 amino acids long. The V gene's germline CDR1 is SGHRS and CDR2 YFSETQ. As DNA, the CDR3 is TGCGCCAGCAGCCCCTGGACAGAGAGCACTGAAGCTTTCTTT. Translation: CASSPWTESTEAFF. The full variable domain, completed using reference TRBV5-1 and TRBJ1-1, is KAGVTQTPRYLIKTRGQQVTLSCSPISGHRSVSWYQQTPGQGLQFLFEYFSETQRNKGNFPGRFSGRQFSNSRSEMNVSTLELGDSALYLCASSPWTESTEAFFGQGTRLTVV.

The chain combines TRBV6-5 with TRBJ2-4, with a tentative D call TRBD2 (6 bases). V lost 4 bases and J lost 7, with 17 bases in between. The CDR3 totals 15 residues. From germline, CDR1 is MNHEY and CDR2 SVGAGI. The CDR3 spells CASSSLGGKANIQYF. The CDR3 DNA is TGTGCCAGCAGTTCCCTGGGCGGGAAAGCGAACATTCAGTACTTC.

V and J are TRBV5-1 and TRBJ2-7; D is tentatively TRBD1 or TRBD2 (7 bases each). This CDR3 is 16 amino acids long. Per the germline V gene, CDR1 is SGHRS and CDR2 is YFSETQ. The V end lost 5 bases, the J end lost 2 bases, and 20 bases lay between the germline ends. The CDR3 reads CASRSTGTTSAYEQYF. The CDR3 DNA sequence: TGCGCCAGCAGGTCGACAGGGACTACGTCCGCCTACGAGCAGTACTTC.